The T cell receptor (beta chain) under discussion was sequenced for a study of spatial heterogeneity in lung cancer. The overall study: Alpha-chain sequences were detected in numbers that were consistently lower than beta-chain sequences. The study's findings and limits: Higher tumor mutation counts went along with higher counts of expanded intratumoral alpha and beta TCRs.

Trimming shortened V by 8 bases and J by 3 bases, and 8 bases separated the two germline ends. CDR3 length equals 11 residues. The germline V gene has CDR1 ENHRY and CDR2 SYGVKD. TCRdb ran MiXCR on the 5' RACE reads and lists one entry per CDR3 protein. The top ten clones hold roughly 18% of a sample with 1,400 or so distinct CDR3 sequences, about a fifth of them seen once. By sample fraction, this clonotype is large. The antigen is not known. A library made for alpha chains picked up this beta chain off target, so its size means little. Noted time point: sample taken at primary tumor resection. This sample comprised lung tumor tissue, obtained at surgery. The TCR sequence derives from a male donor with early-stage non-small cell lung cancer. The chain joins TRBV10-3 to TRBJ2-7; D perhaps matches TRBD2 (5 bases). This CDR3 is CAIGGNYEQYF. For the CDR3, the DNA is TGTGCCATCGGAGGCAACTACGAGCAGTACTTC.